Each of the 6 T cell receptor beta chains below was sequenced from the same sample in a study of post-analysis software for immune sequencing data. Incorporated into the TCR beta cDNA libraries were unique molecular identifiers, which served to reduce PCR and sequencing biases. TCRdb reanalysed the PCR reads using MiXCR and keeps one entry per CDR3 protein. The sample consists of about 460,000 distinct CDR3 sequences, approximately 46% of them appearing once. General study results and limits: Four or five TRBV segments were more frequent in patients than controls; TRBV5-6, TRBV5-1 and TRBV20-1 belonged to this group.

Their antigen targets remain unknown. The sample comprised blood. Receptors were obtained from a girl aged 5 to 17 with multiple sclerosis.

The chain links TRBV6-1 to TRBJ1-2, with 8 bases lining up with TRBD1. V lost 5 bases and J lost 8; bases outside the gene matches: 10. This CDR3 has 14 amino acids. The germline V gene has CDR1 MNHNS and CDR2 SASEGT. CDR3 bases: TGTGCCAGCAGTCGAATTGGACAGGGTGCCGGCTACACCTTC. It codes for CASSRIGQGAGYTF.

This chain links TRBV29-1 with TRBJ2-1, with 8 nucleotides matching TRBD2. This CDR3 is built from 14 residues. The trim removed 7 bases at V and 0 bases at J, leaving 5 bases unmatched. The germline V gene encodes CDR1 SQVTM and CDR2 ANQGSEA. CDR3 nucleotide sequence: TGCAGCGCCCCGAGCGGGGGCTCCTACAATGAGCAGTTCTTC. Protein sequence: CSAPSGGSYNEQFF.

A few counts support this clonotype. The V and J genes are TRBV5-1 and TRBJ2-3, with a weak D call TRBD1 (6 bases). Germline V gene lookup returns CDR1 SGHRS and CDR2 YFSETQ. The CDR3 loop spans 16 amino acids. Trimming pared 4 bases from V and 4 bases from J, leaving 19 bases between. CDR3 protein: CASSLYFTGTPDTQYF. In nucleotides, the CDR3 is TGCGCCAGCAGCCTATATTTCACAGGGACGCCAGATACGCAGTATTTT.

Points on this clonotype: No conserved phenylalanine or tryptophan is present at the end of the CDR3, so a read error is the likely explanation. This chain links TRBV20-1 with TRBJ2-7; D call uncertain. The tail of the sequence fits TRBJ2-5 better, so the J call may be wrong. The V gene's germline CDR1 is DFQATT and CDR2 SNEGSKA (reference sequence). This CDR3 is 12 amino acids long. CDR3 coding DNA: TGCAGTGCCTCTTTTAGGCAAGAGACCCAGTACTGC. It yields the protein CSASFRQETQYC.

The gene calls are TRBV7-3 and TRBJ2-1, with 7 bases aligning to TRBD2. With 2 bases clipped from V and 8 bases from J, the junction kept 9 bases outside the gene matches. The CDR3 consists of 15 residues. Germline assignment: CDR1 SGHTA and CDR2 FQGTGA. DNA for the CDR3: TGTGCCAGCAGCTTACGTCGCGGGAGTGGGGATGAGCAGTTCTTC. Its translation is CASSLRRGSGDEQFF. Filled out from reference TRBV7-3 and TRBJ2-1, the complete variable domain reads GAGVSQTPSNKVTEKGKYVELRCDPISGHTALYWYRQSLGQGPEFLIYFQGTGAADDSGLPNDRFFAVRPEGSVSTLKIQRTERGDSAVYLCASSLRRGSGDEQFFGPGTRLTVL.

This clonotype turned up a few times. The chain carries TRBV5-1 and TRBJ2-5; maybe TRBD2 (5 bases). There are 14 residues in the CDR3. The germline gives CDR1 SGHRS, CDR2 YFSETQ. Trimming took off 3 bases at V and 1 base at J, with 10 bases between the two ends. Written as DNA, the CDR3 is TGCGCCAGCAGCTCGCGGGCCGTCCAAGAGACCCAGTACTTC. Its protein product is CASSSRAVQETQYF.